A selection of T cell receptor beta chains follows, all from one sample in a study of shared clonotypes between healthy human individuals. TCRdb's copy holds only in-frame clones and misses some; the assay was immunoSEQ multiplex PCR. The sample records around 610,000 clones, around 96% being singletons. Sequencing input: naive CD8+ T cells sorted from blood. These receptors all come from a young woman in good health. Each CDR3 is given with its conserved first and last residue. The D gene is left open where the match is weak.

V gene	J gene	D gene	CDR3 DNA	CDR3 protein
TRBV5-4	TRBJ2-1	.	TGTGCCAGCAGCTCATCGAGAGAATGGACTCACAATGAGCAGTTCTTC	CASSSSREWTHNEQFF
TRBV4-1	TRBJ2-7	TRBD2	TGCGCCAGCAGCCTCGGGACTAGCGGGAGATCCTACGAGCAGTACTTC	CASSLGTSGRSYEQYF
TRBV28	TRBJ2-2	.	TGTGCCAGCAGTTTAACCCCCCAATCCCGGAGGAGGCCTAACACCGGGGAGCTGTTTTTT	CASSLTPQSRRRPNTGELFF
TRBV7-7	TRBJ2-3	.	TGTGCCAGCAGCTTACACAGCGGCACAGATACGCAGTATTTT	CASSLHSGTDTQYF
TRBV4-1	TRBJ2-1	.	TGCGCCAGCAGCCAAGAGGGCGGGAATCTCTACAATGAGCAGTTCTTC	CASSQEGGNLYNEQFF
TRBV7-8	TRBJ2-1	TRBD2	TGTGCCAGCAGCTCTGGACTAGCGGGAGCCGCCCCCCCCAATGAGCAGTTCTTC	CASSSGLAGAAPPNEQFF
TRBV4-1	TRBJ2-2	.	TGCGCCAGCAGCCGGGGAGTCACCGGGGAGCTGTTTTTT	CASSRGVTGELFF
TRBV7-9	TRBJ2-1	.	TGTGCCAGCAGCTCGGACCTACTAGGGGGGTCCTACAATGAGCAGTTCTTC	CASSSDLLGGSYNEQFF
TRBV15	TRBJ1-6	TRBD1	TGTGCCACCAGCAGTCAGACAGGGGGAGGGTCACCCCTCCACTTT	CATSSQTGGGSPLHF
TRBV21-1	TRBJ1-1	.	TGTGCCAGCAGTGACAGGGAAACTGAAGCTTTCTTT	CASSDRETEAFF
TRBV2	TRBJ2-1	.	TGTGCCAGCAGTACATATGCGAAATCCTACAATGAGCAGTTCTTC	CASSTYAKSYNEQFF
TRBV5-1	TRBJ1-1	TRBD1	TGCGCCAGCAGCGCGACAGGGGGAGGGACTGAAGCTTTCTTT	CASSATGGGTEAFF
TRBV19	TRBJ1-2	.	TGTGCCAGTAGTATCGCGGATAACTATGGCTACACCTTC	CASSIADNYGYTF
TRBV7-8	TRBJ2-7	TRBD2	TGTGCCAGCAGCTTAGTCCTAGCGGGCGCCCCCACCTACGAGCAGTACTTC	CASSLVLAGAPTYEQYF
TRBV29-1	TRBJ2-3	TRBD2	TGCAGCGTAGTTCCGGGACTAGCGGGAGACGACCTCAGCACAGATACGCAGTATTTT	CSVVPGLAGDDLSTDTQYF
TRBV11-2	TRBJ2-2	.	TGTGCCAGCAGCTTAGTCTCAGGGCGAACCGGGGAGCTGTTTTTT	CASSLVSGRTGELFF